This entry is about one T cell receptor beta chain. This entry belongs to a study of blood T cell repertoires in COVID-19. Study background: Sites across the United States, Italy and Spain contributed samples from acute and convalescent COVID-19. In each case, the material was cDNA or gDNA derived from T cells, B-cell-depleted T cells, or PBMCs.

Study processing details: Amplifying reference gene primers gave estimates of nucleated cell counts. Measured with immunoSEQ multiplex PCR; TCRdb has only the in-frame clones, and not every one. V and J calls and clone size follow that table, whereas D and trimming were derived from the DNA. Of 45,000 to 60,000 clones in the sample, 80% to 85% were seen once. The ends lost 6 bases at V and 7 bases at J; junction bases unmatched: 11. CDR1 is MNHEY and CDR2 is SVGAGI in the germline V gene. The CDR3 is made up of 15 amino acids. The genes are TRBV6-5 and TRBJ1-4, with TRBD1 matching over 7 bases. The sequencing input was peripheral blood. The clonotype originates from a human donor with acute or convalescent COVID-19. The donor label of this sample is uncertain. The CDR3 DNA follows: TGTGCCAGCAGGCCGCGACAGGGTCTTGGTGAAAAACTGTTTTTT. Translating it yields CASRPRQGLGEKLFF.